This note documents a single TCR beta chain sequence. Original processing notes: Cell counts per sample came from amplifying reference gene primers. The table came from immunoSEQ multiplex PCR; TCRdb's copy has only in-frame clones and leaves some out. For V, J and clone size, that table is used; D and trimming come from the DNA. The repertoire has over 120,000 clones, 75% to 90% of them found once; the top ten carry about 37%. This sample is drawn from a study of blood T cell repertoires in COVID-19. Study overall: Samples of COVID-19 (acute and convalescent) were obtained from the United States, Italy and Spain. In each case, the material was cDNA or gDNA derived from T cells, B-cell-depleted T cells, or PBMCs.

V lost 2 bases and J lost 4; bases outside the gene matches: 2. This CDR3 is built from 14 residues. In germline, CDR1 is SGHTS, CDR2 YDEGEE. Sequencing input: peripheral blood. This rearrangement joins TRBV5-8 to TRBJ1-5; TRBD1 matches at 8 bases. The receptor's source is a man in his fifties or sixties who had recovered from COVID-19. CDR3 sequence (DNA): TGTGCCAGCAGCTTCAGACAGGGGAATCAGCCCCAGCATTTT. Translating gives CASSFRQGNQPQHF.